The clone carrying this T cell receptor (beta chain) was recorded only once. Its antigen is not known. V lost 2 bases, J lost 2 bases, and 2 bases stayed unmatched. This CDR3 has 14 amino acids. From germline, CDR1 is KGHSH and CDR2 LQKENI. These data originate in a study of T cells in Graves' hyperthyroidism and ophthalmopathy. Overall study findings and caveats: Expanded thyroid clonotypes (above 0.001) were mostly also found in blood. Median prediction lead before ophthalmopathy onset was 5.5 to 7 months with the model.

RNA transcripts yielded amplified TCR beta CDR3 regions. The HTBI primer set drove a first-round RT-PCR of the TCR CDR3. TCRdb analysed the multiplex PCR reads with MiXCR anew, one entry per CDR3 protein. The sample records hundreds of thousands of distinct CDR3 sequences, over 15% being singletons. Sequenced input: blood. The chain is built from TRBV18 and TRBJ2-5, with 7 bases that match TRBD2. The origin of this receptor is a woman younger than 30 with Graves' ophthalmopathy. The CDR3 nucleotides are TGTGCCAGCTCACCAGCGGGAGAACAAGAGACCCAGTACTTC. The encoded protein is CASSPAGEQETQYF.